This T cell receptor beta chain was recovered during a study of T cell repertoires in cytomegalovirus infection. Study-level information: It can be stated that public TCR beta signatures indicated CMV infection as well as a matching HLA type.

Points from the study as a whole: HLA-C-restricted CMV clonotypes gave the most frequent clonotype in two of eight donors.

The V and J ends lost 5 bases and 5 bases, in that order; junction bases with no gene match: 16. This CDR3 region has 17 residues. The germline CDR1 and CDR2 sequences are SQVTM and ANQGSEA. This clonotype has more than one count but fewer than ten. The target antigen is unknown. TCRdb ran MiXCR on the reads and lists one entry per CDR3 protein. The data show about 310,000 distinct CDR3 sequences, with about 25% seen just once and 13% held by the top ten. This receptor was obtained from a human donor in good health (CMV status not recorded). Some clones in this sample may be carry-over from other donors' samples. The sample in question was cultured PBMCs, obtained from culture after CMV antigen stimulation. The chain combines TRBV29-1 with TRBJ2-3, with 10 nucleotides matching TRBD2. CDR3 protein: CSVSGASGSRGGDTQYF. CDR3 nucleotides: TGCAGCGTTAGTGGGGCTAGCGGGAGCCGAGGGGGAGATACGCAGTATTTT.